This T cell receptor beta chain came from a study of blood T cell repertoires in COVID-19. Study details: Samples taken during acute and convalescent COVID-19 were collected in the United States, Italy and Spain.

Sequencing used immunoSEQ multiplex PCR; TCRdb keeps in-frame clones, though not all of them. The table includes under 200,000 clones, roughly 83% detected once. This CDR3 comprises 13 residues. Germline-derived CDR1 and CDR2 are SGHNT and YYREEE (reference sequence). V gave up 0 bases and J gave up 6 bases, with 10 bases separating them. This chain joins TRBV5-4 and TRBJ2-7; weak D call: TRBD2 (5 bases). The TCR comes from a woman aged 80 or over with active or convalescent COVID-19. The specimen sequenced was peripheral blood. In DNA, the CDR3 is TGTGCCAGCAGCTTGGCCCCTCGGGGCGAGCAGTACTTC. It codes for CASSLAPRGEQYF.